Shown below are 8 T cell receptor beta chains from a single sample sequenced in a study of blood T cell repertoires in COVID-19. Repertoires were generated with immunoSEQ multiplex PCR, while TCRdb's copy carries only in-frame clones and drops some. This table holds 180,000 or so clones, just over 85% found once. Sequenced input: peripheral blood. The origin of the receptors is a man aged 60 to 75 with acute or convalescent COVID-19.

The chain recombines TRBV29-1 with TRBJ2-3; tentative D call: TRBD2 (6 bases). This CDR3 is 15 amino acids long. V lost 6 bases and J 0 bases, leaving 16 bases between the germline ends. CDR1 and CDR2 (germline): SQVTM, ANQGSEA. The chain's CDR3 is CSVALGSGSTDTQYF. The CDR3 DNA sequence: TGCAGCGTCGCCCTGGGTAGCGGCAGCACAGATACGCAGTATTTT.

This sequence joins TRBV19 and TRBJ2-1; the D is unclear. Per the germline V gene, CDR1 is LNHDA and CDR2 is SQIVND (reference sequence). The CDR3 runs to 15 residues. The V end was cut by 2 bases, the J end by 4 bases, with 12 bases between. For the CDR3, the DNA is TGTGCCAGTAGTATACCCTCCCCGGGTTACAATGAGCAGTTCTTC. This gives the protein CASSIPSPGYNEQFF.

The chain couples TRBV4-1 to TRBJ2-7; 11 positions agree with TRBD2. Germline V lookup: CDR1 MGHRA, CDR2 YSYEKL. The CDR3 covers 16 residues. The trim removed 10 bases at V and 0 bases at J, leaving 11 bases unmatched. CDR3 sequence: CAILSRLAGSSYEQYF. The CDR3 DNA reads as TGCGCCATACTATCCCGACTAGCGGGAAGCTCCTACGAGCAGTACTTC.

CDR3 DNA sequence: TGCGCCAGCAGCCAGGGCCCGTATGGCTACACCTTC. Amino acids: CASSQGPYGYTF. The rearrangement links TRBV4-1 to TRBJ1-2; D gene uncertain. CDR3 length: 12 residues. Looked up from germline, CDR1 is MGHRA and CDR2 is YSYEKL. Deletions cut 3 bases from V and 5 bases from J, with 7 bases between.

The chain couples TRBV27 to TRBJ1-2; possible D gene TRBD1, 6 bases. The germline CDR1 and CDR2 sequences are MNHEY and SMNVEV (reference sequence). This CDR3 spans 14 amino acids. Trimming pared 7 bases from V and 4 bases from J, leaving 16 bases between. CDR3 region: CASTPGGATYGYTF. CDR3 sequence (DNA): TGTGCCAGCACCCCCGGGGGGGCGACCTATGGCTACACCTTC.

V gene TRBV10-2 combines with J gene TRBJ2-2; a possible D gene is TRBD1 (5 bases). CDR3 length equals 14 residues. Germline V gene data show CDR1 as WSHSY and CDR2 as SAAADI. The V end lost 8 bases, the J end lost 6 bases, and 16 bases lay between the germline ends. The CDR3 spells CASSGQTGAGELFF. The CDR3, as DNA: TGCGCCAGCTCTGGACAAACTGGGGCCGGGGAGCTGTTTTTT.

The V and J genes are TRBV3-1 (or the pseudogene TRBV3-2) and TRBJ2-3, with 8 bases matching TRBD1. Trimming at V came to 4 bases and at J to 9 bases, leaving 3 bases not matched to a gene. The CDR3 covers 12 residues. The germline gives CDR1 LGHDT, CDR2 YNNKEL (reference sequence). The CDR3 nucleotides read TGTGCCAGCAGCCCAGGGACAGGCACGCAGTATTTT. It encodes CASSPGTGTQYF.

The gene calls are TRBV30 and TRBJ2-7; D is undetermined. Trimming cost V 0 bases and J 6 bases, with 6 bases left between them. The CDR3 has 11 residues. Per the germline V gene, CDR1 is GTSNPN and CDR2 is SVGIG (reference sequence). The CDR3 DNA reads TGTGCCTGGAGTGTATTGCGCGAGCAGTACTTC. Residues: CAWSVLREQYF. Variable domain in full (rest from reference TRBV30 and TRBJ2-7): SQTIHQWPATLVQPVGSPLSLECTVEGTSNPNLYWYRQAAGRGLQLLFYSVGIGQISSEVPQNLSASRPQDRQFILSSKKLLLSDSGFYLCAWSVLREQYFGPGTRLTVT.